This TCR beta chain was captured in a study of neoadjuvant anti-PD-1 for oral cavity cancer. The time point here: after neoadjuvant nivolumab, at surgical resection. Only in-frame clones appear in the TCRdb table, and some are missing; sequencing was by immunoSEQ multiplex PCR. The data show tens of thousands of clones, with about 88% seen just once and 3.4% held by the top ten. CDR3 length: 13 amino acids. The germline V gene encodes CDR1 SGHVS and CDR2 FNYEAQ. Trimming removed 4 bases at V and 4 bases at J, with 9 bases between. V and J are TRBV7-6 and TRBJ2-3, with unresolved D. The source material was PBMCs, sampled after nivolumab (anti-PD-1) treatment. The receptor was derived from a person aged 35-79 years with oral cavity squamous cell carcinoma. In DNA, the CDR3 is TGTGCCAGCAGCTCCAAGGACCCAGATACGCAGTATTTT. Protein sequence: CASSSKDPDTQYF.